The 6 T cell receptor beta chains reported below all come from one sample, sequenced in a study of T-cell memory formation after mild COVID-19. TCRdb reprocessed the 5' RACE reads via MiXCR and lists one record per CDR3 protein. The top ten hold roughly an eighth of the sample, which has about 470,000 distinct CDR3 sequences, about 23% seen once. The sample taken for sequencing was PBMCs or a T cell subset sorted from them (not recorded which). Receptors originate from an adult woman who had mild COVID-19 (a few samples of this study predate the infection). Cell type and time point are not known.

The genes are TRBV30 and TRBJ1-2; D may be TRBD1 (5 bases). This CDR3 has 14 residues. Between the trimmed V and J ends, which lost 4 bases and 7 bases, there was a span of 19 bases. Germline V gene lookup returns CDR1 GTSNPN and CDR2 SVGIG (reference sequence). Here the CDR3 reads CAWKGVNLRGGYTF. Here the CDR3 DNA reads TGTGCCTGGAAAGGGGTCAACCTAAGAGGTGGCTACACCTTC.

This clonotype was counted only a few times. The gene calls are TRBV20-1 and TRBJ1-1; 11 nucleotides match TRBD1. This CDR3 is 14 amino acids long. In germline, CDR1 is DFQATT, CDR2 SNEGSKA (reference sequence). V dropped 1 base and J dropped 11; count of bases not matched to a gene: 9. The CDR3 loop is CSARGPGQGVQAFF. As DNA, the CDR3 is TGCAGTGCTAGAGGACCGGGACAGGGGGTACAGGCTTTCTTT.

This chain uses TRBV5-1 with TRBJ2-3; 7 nucleotides match TRBD2. CDR1 is SGHRS, CDR2 YFSETQ, per germline. V gave up 0 bases and J gave up 2 bases; unmatched junction bases: 6. This CDR3 is 16 amino acids long. The CDR3 sequence: CASSLGRAGHTDTQYF. CDR3 nucleotide sequence: TGCGCCAGCAGCTTGGGTCGAGCGGGGCACACAGATACGCAGTATTTT.

This clonotype was found a few times. The gene calls are TRBV5-1 and TRBJ1-2; possibly TRBD1 for D (6 bases). Trimming removed 4 bases from V and 5 bases from J, with 18 bases in between. This CDR3 comprises 15 residues. Germline values: CDR1 SGHRS, CDR2 YFSETQ. The chain's CDR3 is CASSVSPTGAYGYTF. In DNA, the CDR3 is TGCGCCAGCAGCGTGTCACCCACGGGGGCGTATGGCTACACCTTC.

The rearrangement links TRBV4-3 to TRBJ1-2, with 10 bases fitting TRBD1. V gave up 0 bases and J gave up 6 bases; unmatched junction bases: 4. Looked up from germline, CDR1 is LGHNA and CDR2 is YSLEER. CDR3 length: 15 amino acids. CDR3 residues: CASSQDLGQGNGYTF. The CDR3 DNA reads as TGCGCCAGCAGCCAAGATCTGGGACAGGGGAATGGCTACACCTTC.

CDR3: CASSPGRSNQPQHF. Written as DNA, the CDR3 is TGTGCCAGCAGTCCTGGGAGGAGCAATCAGCCCCAGCATTTT. This chain joins TRBV12-3 or TRBV12-4 and TRBJ1-5; D unresolved. V lost 5 bases to trimming and J lost 1 base, with 9 bases between them. The CDR3 is 14 amino acids.